One sample yielded the 12 T cell receptor beta chains listed below, sequenced in a study of CD8 T cells in ankylosing spondylitis. TCRdb ran MiXCR on the 5' RACE reads and lists one entry per CDR3 protein. The top ten hold about 12% of the sample, which has hundreds of thousands of distinct CDR3 sequences, about 20% seen once. The sequenced sample was blood, either unsorted or a sorted T cell fraction (not recorded which). The receptors were gathered from a male donor with ankylosing spondylitis or in good health (not recorded which).

This clonotype was seen more than once but under ten times. The CDR3 here is CASSDTGVSWSNEQYF. CDR3 coding DNA: TGTGCCAGCAGTGATACAGGGGTCTCCTGGTCCAACGAGCAGTACTTC. The chain joins TRBV25-1 to TRBJ2-7; 7 nucleotides align to TRBD1. From germline, CDR1 is MGHDK and CDR2 SYGVNS. The CDR3 contains 16 residues. The J segment lost 5 bases and the V segment lost 3 bases, leaving 13 bases of the junction unmatched.

The genes are TRBV4-1 and TRBJ2-1, with TRBD1 matching 7 bases. CDR3 size: 17 residues. Germline V CDR1 and CDR2: MGHRA, YSYEKL. Losses at the gene ends were 2 bases for V and 12 bases for J; bases not matched to a gene: 19. The CDR3 DNA sequence: TGCGCCAGCAGCCAAACTCTGGGGACAGAGGATAGTGTAGTGCAGTTCTTC. Translation gives CASSQTLGTEDSVVQFF.

This clonotype was counted a few times. The chain has TRBV9 and TRBJ2-2; 8 nucleotides agree with TRBD2. V gave up 4 bases and J gave up 4 bases; unmatched junction bases: 9. Germline CDR1 SGDLS, CDR2 YYNGEE. The CDR3 covers 16 residues. CDR3 in DNA: TGTGCCAGCAGCCCCCCCGGGAGGGGAGGCACCGGGGAGCTGTTTTTT. This gives the protein CASSPPGRGGTGELFF.

The rearrangement joins TRBV6-5 to TRBJ2-1; no clear D. CDR1 is MNHEY, CDR2 SVGAGI, per germline. CDR3 length: 16 residues. The germline V and J ends were trimmed by 0 bases and 0 bases, with 9 bases remaining between them. The CDR3 region is CASSYSTRSSYNEQFF. DNA for the CDR3: TGTGCCAGCAGTTACTCGACAAGGAGCTCCTACAATGAGCAGTTCTTC.

In this sample, this clonotype turned up a few times. This chain joins TRBV6-2 or TRBV6-3 and TRBJ2-1, with TRBD2 matching over 8 bases. The CDR3 totals 15 residues. Germline lookup yields CDR1 MNHEY and CDR2 SVGEGT. The ends lost 4 bases at V and 6 bases at J; junction bases unmatched: 8. The CDR3 sequence is CASSSTSVLVNEQFF. CDR3 bases: TGTGCCAGCAGTTCGACTAGCGTCCTCGTCAATGAGCAGTTCTTC.

The V and J genes are TRBV15 and TRBJ2-1; D may be TRBD2 (5 bases). Germline CDR1 is LNHNV and CDR2 is YYDKDF (reference sequence). The length of the CDR3 is 16 residues. The V and J ends lost 0 bases and 7 bases respectively, with 16 bases between them. The CDR3 loop is CATSRELGLESNEQFF. The CDR3 DNA sequence: TGTGCCACCAGCAGAGAGTTAGGACTCGAAAGTAATGAGCAGTTCTTC.

This clonotype was observed a few times. The chain has TRBV20-1 and TRBJ2-1; no definite D call. CDR3 size: 11 residues. V was clipped by 1 base and J by 6 bases, with 4 bases between them. The germline V gene encodes CDR1 DFQATT and CDR2 SNEGSKA (reference sequence). The CDR3 nucleotides read TGCAGTGCTAGAGGCGCCAATGAGCAGTTCTTC. It specifies CSARGANEQFF.

This chain joins TRBV20-1 and TRBJ2-1, with TRBD2 matching 11 bases. The length of the CDR3 is 19 residues. Germline loops: CDR1 DFQATT, CDR2 SNEGSKA (reference sequence). V lost 0 bases to trimming and J lost 1 base; unmatched junction nucleotides: 11. This CDR3 reads CSARDLQLAGARSYNEQFF. The DNA for the CDR3 is TGCAGTGCTAGAGATCTGCAACTAGCGGGGGCTAGGTCCTACAATGAGCAGTTCTTC.

At least ten counts were recorded for this clonotype. V and J are TRBV7-9 and TRBJ2-3; tentative D call: TRBD1 (5 bases). V was shortened by 1 base and J by 8 bases, with 13 bases between the two germline ends. CDR1 and CDR2 (germline): SEHNR, FQNEAQ (reference sequence). The CDR3 runs to 14 residues. The CDR3 spells CASSLEPGYATQYF. The CDR3, as DNA: TGTGCCAGCAGCTTAGAGCCAGGGTACGCTACGCAGTATTTT.

The gene calls are TRBV9 and TRBJ2-3; the D gene is possibly TRBD1 (6 bases). V lost 4 bases and J 1 base, leaving 16 bases between the germline ends. The CDR3 length is 16 residues. Germline assignment: CDR1 SGDLS and CDR2 YYNGEE. CDR3 nucleotide sequence: TGTGCCAGCAGCACCCAACAGGGATGGGGCACAGATACGCAGTATTTT. Encoded protein: CASSTQQGWGTDTQYF.

This chain connects TRBV12-3 or TRBV12-4 to TRBJ2-7; D possibly corresponds to TRBD1 (5 bases). This CDR3 spans 11 amino acids. V was shortened by 3 bases and J by 9 bases, with 9 bases between the two germline ends. The CDR3 DNA reads as TGTGCCAGCAGTTTTGGGGCCGCGCAGTACTTC. It encodes CASSFGAAQYF.

The chain uses TRBV12-3 or TRBV12-4 and TRBJ2-7; 8 positions match TRBD1. The CDR3 is 15 amino acids. V was clipped by 4 bases and J by 0 bases; unmatched bases: 5. DNA for the CDR3: TGTGCCAGCAGTTCCGACAGGGGCGTCTCCTACGAGCAGTACTTC. The encoded protein is CASSSDRGVSYEQYF.